The rows below give T cell receptor beta chains drawn from one sample of a study of OX40 agonist ivuxolimab in advanced cancers. The repertoire was sequenced with immunoSEQ multiplex PCR; TCRdb's copy has only in-frame clones and lacks some. The repertoire includes 55,000 to 70,000 clones, approximately 86% of them detected once, and 0.88% sits in the top ten. Sequences were derived from CD4+ or CD8+ T cells sorted from blood, sampled in a trial of the OX40 agonist ivuxolimab. The source of these receptors is an adult with an advanced solid tumor such as melanoma, head and neck, liver or kidney cancer. The CDR3 runs from the conserved cysteine through the conserved F or W. A D gene is named only where the DNA matches it firmly. Rows give clone size only sometimes, using once, few, many, or a class for an expanded clone.

>TRBJ2-4|.|.|TRBV6-1
TGTGCCAGCAGTGCTGCCTCCCCCCGAACGAGGGCCAAAAACATTCAGTACTTC
CASSAASPRTRAKNIQYF
>TRBJ2-5|.|.|TRBV5-1
TGCGCCAGCAGCTTGGTCCGGGGGCCCCAAGAGACCCAGTACTTC
CASSLVRGPQETQYF
>TRBJ2-5|.|.|TRBV10-2
TGCGCCAGCAGTGTGGTGGGCCAAGAGACCCAGTACTTC
CASSVVGQETQYF
>TRBJ1-2|.|.|TRBV29-1
TGCAGCGTTGATGTGGGTCTGGCGTACACCTTC
CSVDVGLAYTF
>TRBJ2-7|.|TRBD2|TRBV15
TGTGCCACCAGCAGAGGTAGCGGGGGGACCTACGAGCAGTACTTC
CATSRGSGGTYEQYF
>TRBJ2-2|.|TRBD2|TRBV7-2
TGTGCCAGCAGCTTTGCCCGACTAGCGGGGGGGCCACCCGGGGAGCTGTTTTTT
CASSFARLAGGPPGELFF
>TRBJ1-5|once|TRBD1|TRBV7-2
TGTGCCAGCAGCCCTCAGGGGGCATCCGGTCAGCCCCAGCATTTT
CASSPQGASGQPQHF
>TRBJ1-2|.|.|TRBV5-1
TGCGCCAGCAGCTTGTGGGCAGAGTCTAACTATGGCTACACCTTC
CASSLWAESNYGYTF
>TRBJ2-3|few|TRBD2|TRBV7-2
TGTGCCAGCAGCTCCTTCAGCGGGGGATTCACAGATACGCAGTATTTT
CASSSFSGGFTDTQYF
>TRBJ1-4|.|.|TRBV5-5
TGTGCCAGCAGCTTGATATGGGGAGATGCTAATGAAAAACTGTTTTTT
CASSLIWGDANEKLFF
>TRBJ2-2|once|TRBD1|TRBV18
TGTGCCAGCTTGGGACAGGGGGCAACCGGGGAGCTGTTTTTT
CASLGQGATGELFF
>TRBJ2-1|.|.|TRBV19
TGTGCCAGTAGTATATCTACCAGGCGATCCTACAATGAGCAGTTCTTC
CASSISTRRSYNEQFF
>TRBJ1-2|medium-sized|.|TRBV29-1
TGCAGCGCCGACGTAGGGCAGAACTATGGCTACACCTTC
CSADVGQNYGYTF
>TRBJ2-7|.|TRBD1|TRBV7-8
TGTGCCAGCAGCTTAGAACCGGGACAGCCCTCGACGGAGCAGTACTTC
CASSLEPGQPSTEQYF
>TRBJ2-7|.|TRBD1|TRBV10-3
TGTGCCATCAGTGAGTCTACGACAGGGGCGGCCTACGAGCAGTACTTC
CAISESTTGAAYEQYF
>TRBJ2-3|.|.|TRBV5-1
TGCGCCAGCAGCTCCTGGGCCCCGGCGCCAGATACGCAGTATTTT
CASSSWAPAPDTQYF
>TRBJ1-5|few|.|TRBV30
TGTGCCTGGAGTACAGGGAATCAGCCCCAGCATTTT
CAWSTGNQPQHF
>TRBJ1-2|.|.|TRBV10-3
TGTGCCATCAGTGACCTGGACAGCACCAGAGGCTACACCTTC
CAISDLDSTRGYTF
>TRBJ2-7|.|.|TRBV7-2
TGTGCCAGCAGCATACAGGCCGGCGGTGCCTACGAGCAGTACTTC
CASSIQAGGAYEQYF
>TRBJ2-3|.|TRBD2|TRBV5-4
TGTGCCAGCAGCTCACTAGCGGGAGGAACAGATACGCAGTATTTT
CASSSLAGGTDTQYF
>TRBJ2-7|.|.|TRBV2
TGTGCCAGCGCCCGAACACCCTACGAGCAGTACTTC
CASARTPYEQYF
>TRBJ2-1|.|TRBD2|TRBV6-6
TGTGCCAGCAGTCGATTAGCGGGGGGTACCTACAATGAGCAGTTCTTC
CASSRLAGGTYNEQFF
>TRBJ1-5|.|.|TRBV12-2
TGTGCAAGTCGCTTAGCTCCCCTCTCTAGGACGAGCAATCAGCCCCAGCATTTT
CASRLAPLSRTSNQPQHF
>TRBJ2-3|.|TRBD2|TRBV19
TGTGCCAGTAGTCGCCTAGCGGGGGGCTGGGATACGCAGTATTTT
CASSRLAGGWDTQYF
>TRBJ2-7|.|TRBD2|TRBV10-2
TGCGCCAGCAGTGAGACTAGCGGGGGGACCTACGAGCAGTACTTC
CASSETSGGTYEQYF
>TRBJ2-5|.|TRBD2|TRBV7-2
TGTGCCAGCAGCTTCTCTCGACTAGCGGAAGAGACCCAGTACTTC
CASSFSRLAEETQYF
>TRBJ2-2|.|TRBD1|TRBV18
TGTGCCAGCTCACCAGCCCGGGACAGGGTGACCGGGGAGCTGTTTTTT
CASSPARDRVTGELFF
>TRBJ2-6|.|.|TRBV2
TGTGCCAGCAGAAGGACGGAACACTCTGGGGCCAACGTCCTGACTTTC
CASRRTEHSGANVLTF
>TRBJ2-2|.|TRBD2|TRBV11-2
TGTGCCAGCAGCTTAGATGGGAGGACTAGCGGCGAGCTGTTTTTT
CASSLDGRTSGELFF
>TRBJ1-1|.|.|TRBV5-6
TGTGCCAGCAGCTTGGAGTGGACGACAGCGAACACTGAAGCTTTCTTT
CASSLEWTTANTEAFF
>TRBJ2-1|.|.|TRBV2
TGTGCCAGCGGGGTCTTCAATGAGCAGTTCTTC
CASGVFNEQFF
>TRBJ1-2|once|.|TRBV2
TGTGCCAGCAGTTCCAGACAGACTGGCTACACCTTC
CASSSRQTGYTF
>TRBJ1-4|once|.|TRBV5-1
TGCGCCAGCAGCAATAGGGGGTTGACTAATGAAAAACTGTTTTTT
CASSNRGLTNEKLFF
>TRBJ2-5|.|TRBD2|TRBV14
TGTGCCAGCAGCCCCGTTAGAGCGGGAGGGATCCAAGAGACCCAGTACTTC
CASSPVRAGGIQETQYF
>TRBJ2-2|.|TRBD1|TRBV2
TGTGCCAGCAGTGAAGGGACAGGGTACACCGGGGAGCTGTTTTTT
CASSEGTGYTGELFF
>TRBJ1-4|.|.|TRBV28
TGTGCCAGCAGTTTGTCTGGTTCAGAAAAACTGTTTTTT
CASSLSGSEKLFF
>TRBJ1-5|.|.|TRBV6-1
TGTGCCAGCCGGGGGACTAGCAATCAGCCCCAGCATTTT
CASRGTSNQPQHF
>TRBJ2-1|few|TRBD2|TRBV6-5
TGTGCCAGCAGTTACGGGAGGGCCGGTTACAATGAGCAGTTCTTC
CASSYGRAGYNEQFF
>TRBJ2-7|.|.|TRBV6-1
TGTGCCAGCAGTGGCTCTGGCGGGTCCTCCTACGAGCAGTACTTC
CASSGSGGSSYEQYF
>TRBJ1-4|.|.|TRBV5-8
TGTGCCAGCAGCTTTAGGAACCGCCATCGGGAAAAACTGTTTTTT
CASSFRNRHREKLFF
>TRBJ2-7|.|TRBD2|TRBV5-1
TGCGCCAGCAGCATAACTAGCGGAAGCTCCTACGAGCAGTACTTC
CASSITSGSSYEQYF